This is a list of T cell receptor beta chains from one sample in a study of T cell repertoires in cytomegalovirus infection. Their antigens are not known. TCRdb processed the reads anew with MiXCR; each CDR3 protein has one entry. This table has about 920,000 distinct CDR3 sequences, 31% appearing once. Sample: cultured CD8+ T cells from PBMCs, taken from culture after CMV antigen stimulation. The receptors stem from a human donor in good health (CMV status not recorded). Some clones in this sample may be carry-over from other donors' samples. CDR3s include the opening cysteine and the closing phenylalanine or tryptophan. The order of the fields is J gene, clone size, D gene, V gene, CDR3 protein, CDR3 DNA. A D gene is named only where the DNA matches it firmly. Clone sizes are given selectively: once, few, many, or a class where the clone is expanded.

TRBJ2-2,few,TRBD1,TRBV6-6,CASRRTGDTGELFF,TGTGCCAGCAGAAGGACAGGGGACACCGGGGAGCTGTTTTTT
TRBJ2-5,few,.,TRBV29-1,CSVDRGNQETQYF,TGCAGCGTTGACAGGGGAAACCAAGAGACCCAGTACTTC
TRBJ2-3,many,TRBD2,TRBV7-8,CASSLFPSGGEDTQYF,TGTGCCAGCAGCTTATTTCCTAGCGGGGGGGAGGATACGCAGTATTTT
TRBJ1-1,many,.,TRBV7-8,CASSLALGPEAFF,TGTGCCAGCAGCTTAGCTTTGGGGCCTGAAGCTTTCTTT
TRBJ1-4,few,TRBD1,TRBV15,CATSTGAHSVGANEKLFF,TGTGCCACGAGCACAGGGGCCCATTCAGTTGGGGCTAATGAAAAACTGTTTTTT
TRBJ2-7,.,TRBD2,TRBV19,CASATSGEVEQYF,TGTGCCAGCGCGACTAGCGGGGAGGTAGAGCAGTACTTC
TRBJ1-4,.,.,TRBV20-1,CSAPPFLGANEKLFF,TGCAGTGCTCCGCCCTTCTTGGGTGCTAATGAAAAACTGTTTTTT
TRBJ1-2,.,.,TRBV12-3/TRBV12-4,CASTRSGTGYGYTF,TGTGCCAGCACAAGATCGGGTACGGGATATGGCTACACCTTC
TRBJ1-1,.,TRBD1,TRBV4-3,CASRTWTGVDTEAFF,TGCGCCAGCAGAACTTGGACAGGGGTAGACACTGAAGCTTTCTTT
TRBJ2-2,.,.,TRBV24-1,CATSAFANTGELFF,TGTGCCACCAGTGCCTTCGCGAACACCGGGGAGCTGTTTTTT
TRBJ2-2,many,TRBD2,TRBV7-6,CASSAPTSGGGRNTGELFF,TGTGCCAGCAGCGCCCCGACTAGCGGGGGGGGCCGAAACACCGGGGAGCTGTTTTTT
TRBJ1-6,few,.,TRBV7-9,CASSTTGFYNSPLHF,TGTGCCAGCAGCACGACGGGTTTCTATAATTCACCCCTCCACTTT
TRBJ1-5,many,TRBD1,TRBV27,CASSRQGNQPQHF,TGTGCCAGCAGCCGACAGGGGAATCAGCCCCAGCATTTT
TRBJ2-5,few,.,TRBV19,CASSIDHGTTEETQYF,TGTGCCAGTAGTATAGACCACGGGACAACAGAAGAGACCCAGTACTTC
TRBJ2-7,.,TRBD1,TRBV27,CASSLRGTAYEQYF,TGTGCCAGCAGTTTAAGGGGGACAGCATACGAGCAGTACTTC
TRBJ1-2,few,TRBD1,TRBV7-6,CASSSTGSLDYGYTF,TGTGCCAGCAGCTCGACAGGGAGCTTGGACTATGGCTACACCTTC
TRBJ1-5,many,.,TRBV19,CASTHPTGGNNQPQHF,TGTGCCAGTACTCACCCTACGGGTGGGAACAATCAGCCCCAGCATTTT
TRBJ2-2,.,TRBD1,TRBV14,CASSQDFQGGWNTGELFF,TGTGCCAGCAGCCAAGATTTCCAAGGGGGCTGGAACACCGGGGAGCTGTTTTTT
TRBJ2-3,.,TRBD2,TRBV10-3,CAISESVLAGADTDTQYF,TGTGCCATCAGTGAGTCGGTCCTAGCGGGGGCCGACACAGATACGCAGTATTTT
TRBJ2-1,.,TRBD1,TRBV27,CASRWTGVMGSSYNEQFF,TGTGCCAGCAGGTGGACAGGGGTCATGGGGTCGTCCTACAATGAGCAGTTCTTC
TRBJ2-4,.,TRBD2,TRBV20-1,CSARGSGVPKNIQYF,TGCAGTGCTAGGGGTAGCGGGGTTCCCAAAAACATTCAGTACTTC
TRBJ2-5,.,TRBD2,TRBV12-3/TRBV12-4,CASSYLAGSQETQYF,TGTGCCAGCAGTTACCTAGCGGGGAGCCAAGAGACCCAGTACTTC
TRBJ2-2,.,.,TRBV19,CASFSFTDNTGELFF,TGTGCCAGTTTTTCTTTTACAGATAACACCGGGGAGCTGTTTTTT
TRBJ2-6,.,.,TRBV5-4,CASSSRDPGANVLTF,TGTGCCAGCAGCTCCCGGGACCCTGGGGCCAACGTCCTGACTTTC
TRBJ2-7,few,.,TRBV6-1,CASSSTGVYEQYF,TGTGCCAGCAGTTCGACAGGCGTCTACGAGCAGTACTTC
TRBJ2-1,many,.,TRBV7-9,CASSSTGNEQFF,TGTGCCAGCAGCTCCACAGGTAATGAGCAGTTCTTC
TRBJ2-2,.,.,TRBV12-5,CASGPTAPDPNTGELFF,TGTGCTAGTGGTCCCACGGCCCCGGACCCGAACACCGGGGAGCTGTTTTTT
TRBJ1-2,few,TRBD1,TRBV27,CASSLLGQGDGYTF,TGTGCCAGCAGTTTACTGGGACAGGGGGATGGCTACACCTTC
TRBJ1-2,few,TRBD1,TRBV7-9,CASSSQVGTGPFQNYGYTF,TGTGCCAGCAGCTCACAAGTAGGGACAGGGCCCTTCCAGAACTATGGCTACACCTTC
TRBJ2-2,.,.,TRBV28,CASSSPRTPNTGELFF,TGTGCCAGCAGTAGCCCCAGGACCCCGAACACCGGGGAGCTGTTTTTT
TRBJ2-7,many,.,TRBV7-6,CASSPERGYEQYF,TGTGCCAGCAGCCCCGAGAGGGGATACGAGCAGTACTTC
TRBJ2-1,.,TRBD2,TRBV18,CVSSQGTSNEQFF,TGTGTCAGCTCACAAGGGACTAGTAATGAGCAGTTCTTC
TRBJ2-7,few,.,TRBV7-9,CASSSAGYQYF,TGTGCCAGCAGCTCCGCGGGGTATCAGTACTTC
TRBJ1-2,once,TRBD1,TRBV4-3,CASSLGTGLGYGYTF,TGCGCCAGCAGTCTGGGGACAGGGCTTGGCTATGGCTACACCTTC
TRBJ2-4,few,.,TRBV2,CASRGGPDDKNIQYF,TGTGCCAGCAGAGGGGGTCCGGATGATAAAAACATTCAGTACTTC
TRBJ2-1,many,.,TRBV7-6,CASSPDGMGTYNEQFF,TGTGCCAGCAGCCCTGATGGGATGGGGACATACAATGAGCAGTTCTTC
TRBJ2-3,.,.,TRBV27,CASSLSTATDTQYF,TGTGCCAGCAGTTTATCGACAGCCACAGATACGCAGTATTTT
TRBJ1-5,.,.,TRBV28,CAATGQIYSNQPQHF,TGTGCCGCTACCGGACAGATATATAGCAATCAGCCCCAGCATTTT
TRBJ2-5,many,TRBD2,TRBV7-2,CASKSGGRGETQYF,TGTGCCAGCAAGAGCGGGGGGCGGGGGGAGACCCAGTACTTC
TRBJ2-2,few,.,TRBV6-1,CASSEVTGFHTGELFF,TGTGCCAGCAGTGAAGTAACAGGGTTTCACACCGGGGAGCTGTTTTTT
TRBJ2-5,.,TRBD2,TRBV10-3,CAISSGTSSQETQYF,TGTGCCATCAGCTCCGGGACTAGTTCCCAAGAGACCCAGTACTTC
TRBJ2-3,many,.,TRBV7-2,CASSRGGGFDTQYF,TGTGCCAGCAGCAGGGGGGGGGGCTTTGATACGCAGTATTTT